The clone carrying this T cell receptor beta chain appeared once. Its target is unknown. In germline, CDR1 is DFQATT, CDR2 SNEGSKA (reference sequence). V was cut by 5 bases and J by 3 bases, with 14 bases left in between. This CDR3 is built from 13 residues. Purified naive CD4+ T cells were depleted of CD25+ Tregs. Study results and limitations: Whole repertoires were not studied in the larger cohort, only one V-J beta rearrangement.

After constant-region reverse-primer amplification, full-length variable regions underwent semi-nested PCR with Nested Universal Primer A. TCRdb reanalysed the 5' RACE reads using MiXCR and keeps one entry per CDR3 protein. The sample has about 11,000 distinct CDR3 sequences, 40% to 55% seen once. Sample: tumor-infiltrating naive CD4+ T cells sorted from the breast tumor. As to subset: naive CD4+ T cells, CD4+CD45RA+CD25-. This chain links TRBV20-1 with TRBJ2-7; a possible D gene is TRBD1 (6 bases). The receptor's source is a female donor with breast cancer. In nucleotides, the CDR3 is TGCAGTGCTTTGGACAGCCCAGGCTACGAGCAGTACTTC. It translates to CSALDSPGYEQYF.